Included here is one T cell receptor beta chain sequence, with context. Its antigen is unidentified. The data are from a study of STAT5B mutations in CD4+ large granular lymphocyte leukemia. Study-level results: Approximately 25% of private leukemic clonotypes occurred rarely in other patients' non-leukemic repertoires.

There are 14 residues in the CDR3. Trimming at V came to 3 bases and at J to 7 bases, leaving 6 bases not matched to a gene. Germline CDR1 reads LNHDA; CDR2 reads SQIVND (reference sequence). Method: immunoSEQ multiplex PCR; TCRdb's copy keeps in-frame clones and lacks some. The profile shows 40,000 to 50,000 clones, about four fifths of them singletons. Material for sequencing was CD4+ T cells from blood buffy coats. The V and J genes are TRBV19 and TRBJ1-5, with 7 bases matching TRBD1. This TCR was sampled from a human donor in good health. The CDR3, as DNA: TGTGCCAGTAGTATTCCACAGGGGAACCAGCCCCAGCATTTT. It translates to CASSIPQGNQPQHF.